A single sample gave rise to the 27 T cell receptor beta chains below, sequenced in a study of blood T cell repertoires in COVID-19. Method: immunoSEQ multiplex PCR; TCRdb's copy keeps in-frame clones and lacks some. Among around 150,000 clones listed, around 80% were seen once. The source material was PBMCs or T cells enriched from blood (not recorded which). These receptor sequences come from a man aged 35-49 years who had recovered from COVID-19.

The rearrangement links TRBV7-9 to TRBJ2-1; perhaps TRBD2 as D (6 bases). CDR1 and CDR2 (germline): SEHNR, FQNEAQ (reference sequence). Deletions cut 1 base from V and 7 bases from J, with 17 bases between. The CDR3 totals 16 residues. The CDR3 DNA is TGTGCCAGCAGCTTAGATGGGCGGGGAAACCAAAATGAGCAGTTCTTC. Protein product: CASSLDGRGNQNEQFF.

This clone has more than one count but fewer than ten. The gene calls are TRBV5-5 and TRBJ2-7; 10 bases are shared with TRBD1. Trimming at V came to 4 bases and at J to 3 bases, leaving 4 bases not matched to a gene. The CDR3 spans 14 residues. Germline CDR1 SGHKS, CDR2 YYEKEE (reference sequence). Here the CDR3 reads CASSAGTGVYEQYF. Here the CDR3 DNA reads TGTGCCAGCAGCGCCGGGACAGGGGTCTACGAGCAGTACTTC.

The sample holds one count of this clone. The chain recombines TRBV3-1 (or the pseudogene TRBV3-2) with TRBJ1-1, with D perhaps matching TRBD1 (6 bases). CDR1 and CDR2 from the germline V gene are LGHDT and YNNKEL (reference sequence). V was shortened by 7 bases and J by 3 bases, with 21 bases between the two germline ends. The CDR3 covers 16 residues. The CDR3 DNA follows: TGTGCCAGCACCCATGGTTTAGGGGGAGGGGACACTGAAGCTTTCTTT. Its protein product is CASTHGLGGGDTEAFF.

The chain has TRBV11-3 and TRBJ1-1; possible D gene TRBD1, 5 bases. V shed 2 bases and J shed 5 bases, with 12 bases lying between them. The CDR3 is 14 residues long. Germline V CDR1 and CDR2: SGHNT, YENEEA. CDR3 nucleotides: TGTGCCAGCAGCTTAAGTGGGGGGAATACTGAAGCTTTCTTT. This gives the protein CASSLSGGNTEAFF.

The V and J genes are TRBV29-1 and TRBJ2-5; D might be TRBD2 (6 bases). CDR1 and CDR2 (germline): SQVTM, ANQGSEA. This CDR3 is 12 amino acids long. V was clipped by 5 bases and J by 1 base, with 8 bases between them. CDR3 sequence (DNA): TGCAGCGTTCGGAGGGGCCAAGAGACCCAGTACTTC. It is translated as CSVRRGQETQYF.

This chain uses TRBV19 with TRBJ1-6, with D perhaps TRBD1 (5 bases). The CDR3 totals 15 residues. Per the germline V gene, CDR1 is LNHDA and CDR2 is SQIVND (reference sequence). V lost 6 bases, J lost 0 bases, and 9 bases lay in between. CDR3 DNA: TGTGCCAGTAGGACAGAGAGCTCCTATAATTCACCCCTCCACTTT. It specifies CASRTESSYNSPLHF.

This clone was seen a handful of times. The genes are TRBV13 and TRBJ2-1, with TRBD2 matching over 10 bases. CDR1 PRHDT and CDR2 FYEKMQ come from the germline V gene (reference sequence). This CDR3 is built from 19 residues. The V and J ends lost 3 bases and 8 bases, in that order; junction bases with no gene match: 19. The CDR3 reads CASSLWTSGTPLNSDEQFF. Here the CDR3 DNA reads TGTGCCAGCAGCTTGTGGACTAGCGGAACCCCTCTCAATTCGGATGAGCAGTTCTTC.

The chain couples TRBV27 to TRBJ2-5; TRBD2 is a possible D gene (6 bases). Germline CDR1 is MNHEY and CDR2 is SMNVEV (reference sequence). This CDR3 has 13 residues. Trimming pared 6 bases from V and 5 bases from J, leaving 13 bases between. CDR3 sequence (DNA): TGTGCCAGCAGATCGGGGGATCGGGAGACCCAGTACTTC. Translated: CASRSGDRETQYF.

The rearrangement links TRBV5-1 to TRBJ2-3, with a tentative D call TRBD2 (5 bases). This CDR3 is 15 amino acids long. The V end lost 4 bases, the J end lost 2 bases, and 14 bases lay between the germline ends. Germline CDR1 reads SGHRS; CDR2 reads YFSETQ. CDR3 residues: CASSPRGESTDTQYF. CDR3 DNA sequence: TGCGCCAGCAGCCCCCGGGGTGAATCCACAGATACGCAGTATTTT.

The rearrangement joins TRBV13 to TRBJ2-1; possibly TRBD1 for D (5 bases). From germline, CDR1 is PRHDT and CDR2 FYEKMQ (reference sequence). Trimming stripped 6 bases from V and 10 bases from J, with 7 bases between. This CDR3 is built from 10 residues. CDR3 nucleotide sequence: TGTGCCAGCAGTAGGGGCGAGCAGTTCTTC. This codes for CASSRGEQFF.

The rearrangement joins TRBV23-1 to TRBJ1-5, with D possibly TRBD1 on 6 matching bases. TRBV23-1 is sorted into the ORF group, with uncertain function. This CDR3 contains 15 residues. V gave up 7 bases and J gave up 4 bases, with 17 bases separating them. CDR3 in amino acids: CASTNSGTRNQPQHF. For the CDR3, the DNA is TGCGCCAGCACAAACTCCGGGACAAGGAATCAGCCCCAGCATTTT.

CDR3 bases: TGTGCCAGCAGCGTCCCCGGGAAGGGCACAGATACGCAGTATTTT. It specifies CASSVPGKGTDTQYF. The chain uses TRBV9 and TRBJ2-3; weak D call: TRBD2 (5 bases). CDR1 and CDR2 (germline): SGDLS, YYNGEE. The CDR3 consists of 15 residues. The ends were cut back, 2 bases at V and 1 base at J, with 11 bases in the middle.

This CDR3 reads CAIIAGESYNEQFF. The DNA of the CDR3 is TGTGCCATCATAGCGGGAGAGTCCTACAATGAGCAGTTCTTC. The chain has TRBV10-3 and TRBJ2-1; 9 nucleotides agree with TRBD2. Germline V lookup: CDR1 ENHRY, CDR2 SYGVKD. This CDR3 has 14 residues. V dropped 7 bases and J dropped 1; count of bases not matched to a gene: 2.

The rearrangement joins TRBV5-1 to TRBJ1-2; D may be TRBD1 (5 bases). This CDR3 comprises 15 residues. Germline CDR1 is SGHRS and CDR2 is YFSETQ. The V gene lost 4 bases and the J gene lost 4 bases, with 17 bases spanning the gap. CDR3 bases: TGCGCCAGCAGCATGGAGGGGAATACGGGCTATGGCTACACCTTC. It translates to CASSMEGNTGYGYTF.

This chain connects TRBV14 to TRBJ1-6, with TRBD1 matching 7 bases. Germline CDR1 SGHDN, CDR2 FVKESK. The V gene end was trimmed by 1 base and the J gene end by 10 bases; junction bases not matched to a gene: 7. The CDR3 runs to 15 residues. CDR3 in amino acids: CASSQVRQGGSPLHF. The CDR3 nucleotides read TGTGCCAGCAGCCAAGTCCGACAGGGTGGCTCACCCCTCCACTTT.

This sequence joins TRBV9 and TRBJ1-3; D call uncertain. V shed 4 bases and J shed 0 bases, with 11 bases lying between them. The length of the CDR3 is 15 residues. Per the germline V gene, CDR1 is SGDLS and CDR2 is YYNGEE. For the CDR3, the DNA is TGTGCCAGCAGCCCGATTCCAGGCTCTGGAAACACCATATATTTT. It is translated as CASSPIPGSGNTIYF.

The chain employs TRBV5-1 and TRBJ1-2; D call uncertain. Trimming took off 5 bases at V and 3 bases at J, with 14 bases between the two ends. CDR1 and CDR2 from the germline V gene are SGHRS and YFSETQ. The CDR3 sequence is 14 residues long. This CDR3 reads CASSWADGDYGYTF. Here the CDR3 DNA reads TGCGCCAGCAGTTGGGCCGACGGTGACTATGGCTACACCTTC.

This clone was seen only a few times. The chain couples TRBV3-1 (or the pseudogene TRBV3-2) to TRBJ2-5, with 12 positions matching TRBD1. V dropped 3 bases and J dropped 5; count of bases not matched to a gene: 7. CDR1 LGHDT and CDR2 YNNKEL come from the germline V gene (reference sequence). The CDR3 is 16 residues long. CDR3 protein: CASSHSGTGGRETQYF. In DNA, the CDR3 is TGTGCCAGCAGCCATTCCGGGACAGGGGGCCGGGAGACCCAGTACTTC.

The rearrangement links TRBV5-1 to TRBJ2-3, with TRBD2 identical over 14 bases. Germline assignment: CDR1 SGHRS and CDR2 YFSETQ. The CDR3 runs to 18 residues. J lost 1 base, V lost 0 bases, and 4 bases had no gene match. The CDR3 nucleotides are TGCGCCAGCAGCTTGGCCGGGACTAGCGGGGGACGCACAGATACGCAGTATTTT. Encoded protein: CASSLAGTSGGRTDTQYF. Full variable domain (remainder filled in from reference TRBV5-1 and TRBJ2-3): KAGVTQTPRYLIKTRGQQVTLSCSPISGHRSVSWYQQTPGQGLQFLFEYFSETQRNKGNFPGRFSGRQFSNSRSEMNVSTLELGDSALYLCASSLAGTSGGRTDTQYFGPGTRLTVL.

This rearrangement joins TRBV6-1 to TRBJ2-5; 9 bases map to TRBD1. There are 16 residues in the CDR3. V trimming: 3 bases; J trimming: 2 bases; junction bases outside the gene matches: 7. The V gene's germline CDR1 is MNHNS and CDR2 SASEGT. The CDR3 spells CASSDRDREVQETQYF. In nucleotides, the CDR3 is TGTGCCAGCAGTGACCGGGACAGGGAGGTACAAGAGACCCAGTACTTC.

The chain links TRBV9 to TRBJ2-1; 8 bases match TRBD1. CDR1 and CDR2 (germline): SGDLS, YYNGEE. V shed 0 bases and J 5 bases; nucleotides not matched to a gene: 4. The CDR3 covers 15 residues. The CDR3 reads CASSVAGGRDNEQFF. CDR3 bases: TGTGCCAGCAGCGTAGCAGGGGGCAGAGACAATGAGCAGTTCTTC. Full variable domain (rest looked up from reference TRBV9 and TRBJ2-1): DSGVTQTPKHLITATGQRVTLRCSPRSGDLSVYWYQQSLDQGLQFLIQYYNGEERAKGNILERFSAQQFPDLHSELNLSSLELGDSALYFCASSVAGGRDNEQFFGPGTRLTVL.

This chain joins TRBV7-2 and TRBJ2-1; D may be TRBD1 (5 bases). The CDR3 covers 14 residues. Trimming took 5 bases from V and 0 from J, leaving 8 bases between them. Germline CDR1 is SGHTA and CDR2 is FQGNSA. This chain's CDR3 is CASSLDSSYNEQFF. Written as DNA, the CDR3 is TGTGCCAGCAGCCTCGACAGCTCCTACAATGAGCAGTTCTTC.

This clone occurred a few times. The chain employs TRBV11-2 and TRBJ1-4, with TRBD1 as a possible D gene (5 bases). The ends were cut back, 1 base at V and 0 bases at J, with 9 bases in the middle. CDR3 length equals 16 residues. The germline gives CDR1 SGHAT, CDR2 FQNNGV. The CDR3 loop is CASSLGRGPTNEKLFF. DNA of the CDR3: TGTGCCAGCAGCTTAGGGAGGGGACCAACTAATGAAAAACTGTTTTTT.

V is TRBV25-1 and J is TRBJ1-2, with D unclear. Germline assignment: CDR1 MGHDK and CDR2 SYGVNS. The CDR3 is 15 amino acids. V lost 2 bases and J 8 bases, leaving 18 bases between the germline ends. This CDR3 reads CASSELRWRWVGYTF. The CDR3, as DNA: TGTGCCAGCAGTGAACTCCGGTGGAGATGGGTGGGCTACACCTTC.

The J gene is TRBJ2-1, the V gene TRBV5-1; D remains ambiguous. The CDR3 totals 14 residues. Trimming took 0 bases from V and 4 from J, leaving 8 bases between them. The germline V gene encodes CDR1 SGHRS and CDR2 YFSETQ. The DNA for the CDR3 is TGCGCCAGCAGCTTGGTAGCAGAGTACAATGAGCAGTTCTTC. Translating it yields CASSLVAEYNEQFF.

The V call is TRBV3-1 (or the pseudogene TRBV3-2), the J call TRBJ2-1; TRBD2 agrees at 13 bases. This CDR3 has 17 amino acids. J gave up 4 bases and V 0 bases, and 3 bases lay outside the gene matches. Looked up from germline, CDR1 is LGHDT and CDR2 is YNNKEL (reference sequence). CDR3: CASSQDILAGGYNEQFF. The CDR3 DNA sequence: TGTGCCAGCAGCCAAGATATACTAGCGGGGGGGTACAATGAGCAGTTCTTC.

This clone was detected only a few times. This sequence joins TRBV27 and TRBJ1-2; 8 bases agree with TRBD1. In germline, CDR1 is MNHEY, CDR2 SMNVEV (reference sequence). There are 17 residues in the CDR3. V lost 3 bases, J lost 6 bases, and 15 bases stayed unmatched. CDR3: CASSFLGSRGRGHGYTF. In nucleotides, the CDR3 is TGTGCCAGCAGTTTTCTAGGGTCGAGGGGCAGGGGGCATGGCTACACCTTC.